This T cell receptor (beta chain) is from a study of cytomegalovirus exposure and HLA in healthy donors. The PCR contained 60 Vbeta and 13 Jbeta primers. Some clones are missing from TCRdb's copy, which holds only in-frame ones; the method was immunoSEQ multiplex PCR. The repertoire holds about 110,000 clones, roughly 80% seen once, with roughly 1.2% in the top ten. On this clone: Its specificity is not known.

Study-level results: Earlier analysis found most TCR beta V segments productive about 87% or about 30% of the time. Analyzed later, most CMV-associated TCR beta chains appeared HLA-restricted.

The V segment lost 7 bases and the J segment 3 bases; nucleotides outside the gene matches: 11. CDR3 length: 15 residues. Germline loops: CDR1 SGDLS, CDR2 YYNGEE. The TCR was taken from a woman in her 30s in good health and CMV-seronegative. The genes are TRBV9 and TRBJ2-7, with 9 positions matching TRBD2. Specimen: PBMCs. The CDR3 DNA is TGTGCCAGCCACCCGGGTAGCGGGGGATTCTACGAGCAGTACTTC. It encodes CASHPGSGGFYEQYF. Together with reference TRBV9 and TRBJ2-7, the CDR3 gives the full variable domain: DSGVTQTPKHLITATGQRVTLRCSPRSGDLSVYWYQQSLDQGLQFLIQYYNGEERAKGNILERFSAQQFPDLHSELNLSSLELGDSALYFCASHPGSGGFYEQYFGPGTRLTVT.